This T cell receptor (beta chain) emerged from a study of cytomegalovirus exposure and HLA in healthy donors. PCR primers comprised 60 Vbeta and 13 Jbeta primers. Assay used: immunoSEQ multiplex PCR; TCRdb lists only in-frame clones, some missing. Recorded for this sample: around 75,000 clones. The germline V gene has CDR1 MGHRA and CDR2 YSYEKL. The V gene end was trimmed by 0 bases and the J gene end by 2 bases; junction bases not matched to a gene: 7. The CDR3 covers 16 residues. This rearrangement joins TRBV4-1 to TRBJ2-7, with 7 bases aligning to TRBD2. This sequence originates from a boy younger than 18 in good health and CMV-seronegative. The sequenced material came from PBMCs. CDR3 in amino acids: CASSQDFPGGAYEQYF. The CDR3 bases are TGCGCCAGCAGCCAAGATTTTCCGGGAGGTGCCTACGAGCAGTACTTC.